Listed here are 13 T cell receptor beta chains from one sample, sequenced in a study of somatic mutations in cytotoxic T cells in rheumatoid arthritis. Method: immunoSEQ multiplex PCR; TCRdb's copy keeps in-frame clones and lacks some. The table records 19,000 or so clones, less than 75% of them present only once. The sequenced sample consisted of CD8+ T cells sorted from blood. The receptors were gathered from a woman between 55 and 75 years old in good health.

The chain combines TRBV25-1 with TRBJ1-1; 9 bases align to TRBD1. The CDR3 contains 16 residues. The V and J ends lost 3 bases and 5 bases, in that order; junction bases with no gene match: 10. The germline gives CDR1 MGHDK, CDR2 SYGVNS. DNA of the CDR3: TGTGCCAGCAGTGAGGTACAGGGGGCGAGACGGACTGAAGCTTTCTTT. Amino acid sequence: CASSEVQGARRTEAFF.

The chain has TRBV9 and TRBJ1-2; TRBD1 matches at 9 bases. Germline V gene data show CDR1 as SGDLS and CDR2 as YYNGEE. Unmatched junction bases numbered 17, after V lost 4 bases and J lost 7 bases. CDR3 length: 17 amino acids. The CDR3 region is CASSSRPGTGKAGGYTF. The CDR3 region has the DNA TGTGCCAGCAGCTCGCGCCCCGGGACAGGGAAAGCGGGTGGCTACACCTTC.

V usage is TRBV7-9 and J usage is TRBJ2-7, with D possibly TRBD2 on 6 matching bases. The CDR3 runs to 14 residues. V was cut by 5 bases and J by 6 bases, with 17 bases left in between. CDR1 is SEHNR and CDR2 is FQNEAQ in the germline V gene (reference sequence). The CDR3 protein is CASSGQTEGSEQYF. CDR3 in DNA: TGTGCCAGCAGCGGTCAGACGGAGGGGTCCGAGCAGTACTTC.

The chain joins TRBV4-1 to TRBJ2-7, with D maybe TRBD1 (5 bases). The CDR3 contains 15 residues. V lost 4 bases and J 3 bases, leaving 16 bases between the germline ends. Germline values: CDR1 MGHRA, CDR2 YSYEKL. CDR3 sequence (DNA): TGCGCCAGCAGCCGTACTGGGCAGGGAAACTACGAGCAGTACTTC. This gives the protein CASSRTGQGNYEQYF.

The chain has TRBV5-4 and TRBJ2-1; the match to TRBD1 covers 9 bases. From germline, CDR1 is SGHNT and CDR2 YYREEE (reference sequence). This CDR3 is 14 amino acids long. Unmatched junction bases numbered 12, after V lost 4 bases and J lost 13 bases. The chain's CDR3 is CASSAGTGNQLQFF. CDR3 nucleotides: TGTGCCAGCAGCGCCGGGACAGGGAACCAGCTACAGTTCTTC.

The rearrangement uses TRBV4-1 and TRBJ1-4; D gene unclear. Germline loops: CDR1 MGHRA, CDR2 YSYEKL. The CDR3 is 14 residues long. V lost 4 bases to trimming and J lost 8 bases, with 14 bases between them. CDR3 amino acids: CASSLDNLGEKLFF. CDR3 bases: TGCGCCAGCAGCCTAGATAATTTGGGAGAAAAACTGTTTTTT.

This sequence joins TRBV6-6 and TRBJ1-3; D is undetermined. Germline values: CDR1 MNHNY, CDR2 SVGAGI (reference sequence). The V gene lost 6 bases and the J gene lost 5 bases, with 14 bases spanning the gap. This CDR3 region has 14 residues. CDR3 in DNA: TGTGCCAGCAGCGGGCGCAAGGGTAGAAACACCATATATTTT. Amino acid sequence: CASSGRKGRNTIYF.

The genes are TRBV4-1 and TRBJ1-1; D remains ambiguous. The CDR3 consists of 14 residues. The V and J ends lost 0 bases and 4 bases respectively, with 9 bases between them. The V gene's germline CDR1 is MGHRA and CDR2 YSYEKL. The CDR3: CASSQDFGGTEAFF. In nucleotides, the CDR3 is TGCGCCAGCAGCCAAGATTTCGGTGGCACTGAAGCTTTCTTT.

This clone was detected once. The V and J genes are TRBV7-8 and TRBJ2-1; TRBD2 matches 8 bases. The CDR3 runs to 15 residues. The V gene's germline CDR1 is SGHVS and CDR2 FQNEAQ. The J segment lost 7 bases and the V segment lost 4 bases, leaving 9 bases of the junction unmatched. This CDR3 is CASSSTSGSGNEQFF. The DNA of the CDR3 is TGTGCCAGCAGCTCCACCAGCGGGAGTGGGAATGAGCAGTTCTTC.

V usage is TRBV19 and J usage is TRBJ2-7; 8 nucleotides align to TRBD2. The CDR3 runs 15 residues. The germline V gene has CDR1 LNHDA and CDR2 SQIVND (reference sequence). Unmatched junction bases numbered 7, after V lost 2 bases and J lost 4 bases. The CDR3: CASSIRLAPQYEQYF. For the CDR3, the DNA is TGTGCCAGTAGTATAAGACTAGCGCCGCAGTACGAGCAGTACTTC.

The CDR3 reads CASSKGEQGARDYGYTF. CDR3 coding DNA: TGTGCCAGCAGCAAAGGGGAACAGGGGGCTCGGGACTATGGCTACACCTTC. The rearrangement links TRBV21-1 to TRBJ1-2; TRBD1 is the table's D call and was not checked against the DNA. TRBV21-1 is a pseudogene. The CDR3 covers 17 residues.

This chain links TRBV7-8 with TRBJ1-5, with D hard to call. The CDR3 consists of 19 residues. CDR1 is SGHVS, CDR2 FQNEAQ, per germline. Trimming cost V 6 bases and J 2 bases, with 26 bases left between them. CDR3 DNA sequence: TGTGCCAGCAGTTACTCCGGGAGGGCAGCTCGAAGGGGCAATCAGCCCCAGCATTTT. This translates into CASSYSGRAARRGNQPQHF. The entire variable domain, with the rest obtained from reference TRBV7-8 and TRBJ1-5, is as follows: GAGVSQSPRYKVAKRGQDVALRCDPISGHVSLFWYQQALGQGPEFLTYFQNEAQLDKSGLPSDRFFAERPEGSVSTLKIQRTQQEDSAVYLCASSYSGRAARRGNQPQHFGDGTRLSIL.

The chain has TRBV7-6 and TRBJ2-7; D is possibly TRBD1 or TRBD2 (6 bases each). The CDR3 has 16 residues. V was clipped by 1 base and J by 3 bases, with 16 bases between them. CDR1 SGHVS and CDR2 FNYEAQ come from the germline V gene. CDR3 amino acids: CASSLGGAARGYEQYF. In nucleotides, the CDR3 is TGTGCCAGCAGCTTAGGGGGGGCTGCCAGGGGCTACGAGCAGTACTTC.